This TCR beta chain was captured by sequencing in a study of regulatory T cells in long-lasting Graves disease. About the study: Under 3 months of antithyroid drugs had been taken by newly diagnosed Graves' patients.

Building the TCR beta libraries relied on iRepertoire HTBI primers, and CDR3 regions underwent Arm-PCR. TCRdb ran MiXCR on the multiplex PCR reads and lists one entry per CDR3 protein. The profile covers 400,000 to 500,000 distinct CDR3 sequences, with 16% appearing a single time and under 30% taken by the ten largest. Trimming took off 3 bases at V and 7 bases at J, with 3 bases between the two ends. CDR1 is SGHTA, CDR2 FQGTGA, per germline. The CDR3 sequence is 11 residues long. Time point denoted: newly diagnosed GD, antithyroid drugs for less than 3 months. Making the TCR library involved RNA that had been extracted from PBMCs. Patients were from an endocrinology department in Xi'an, China. With EDTA tubes as the receptacles, 7 to 9 milliliters of peripheral blood were drawn. This clonotype was seen many times. These same data were also listed under a study on T cells in Graves' hyperthyroidism and ophthalmopathy. Turning to that study: In the blood, most expanded thyroid clonotypes above 0.001 appeared as well.

The sequence was obtained from a woman under 30 with Graves disease. The chain links TRBV7-3 to TRBJ2-2; D is unresolved. The material sequenced was peripheral blood mononuclear cells (PBMCs), taken at new diagnosis, from a patient treated with antithyroid drugs. CDR3 sequence reads: CASSFGGELFF. The DNA of the CDR3 is TGTGCCAGCAGCTTTGGCGGGGAGCTGTTTTTT.